These T cell receptor beta chains were read from a single sample in a study of T cell responses to AZD1222 COVID-19 vaccine. Assay used: immunoSEQ multiplex PCR; TCRdb lists only in-frame clones, some missing. There are 150,000 or so clones in the sample; roughly 93% occur only once, and around 1% lies in the top ten. Specimen: peripheral blood, collected 28 days after the second AZD1222 dose. These receptors were taken from an adult who received the AZD1222 COVID-19 vaccine. Both conserved end residues are part of each CDR3. D genes are given only for firm matches. The listing skips clone size in some rows; elsewhere it reads once, few, many or a size class.

>TRBV9|-|-|TRBJ2-3
TGTGCCAGCAGTTCTAGCACAGATACGCAGTATTTT
CASSSSTDTQYF
>TRBV15|-|TRBD1|TRBJ2-7
TGTGCCACCAGCACGGTCCCTCCGAGACAGGGGAAAGACGAGCAGTACTTC
CATSTVPPRQGKDEQYF
>TRBV5-1|-|-|TRBJ2-3
TGCGCCAGCAAGCACGATAACACAGATACGCAGTATTTT
CASKHDNTDTQYF
>TRBV24-1|-|-|TRBJ1-5
TGTGCCACGGGGGACACCAGGGCCAATCAGCCCCAGCATTTT
CATGDTRANQPQHF
>TRBV6-5|-|-|TRBJ1-2
TGTGCCAGCAGTTACCCAGGGTCCAGGGCTGGCTACACCTTC
CASSYPGSRAGYTF
>TRBV12-3/TRBV12-4|-|-|TRBJ2-7
TGTGCCAGCAGTTTAGTCCCTAACGAGCAGTACTTC
CASSLVPNEQYF
>TRBV7-8|-|-|TRBJ1-5
TGTGCCAGCAGCCCGGACGGACGTCGGCCCCAGCATTTT
CASSPDGRRPQHF
>TRBV3-1/TRBV3-2|-|TRBD1|TRBJ1-5
TGTGCCAGCAGCCAAGCCGGACAGGGGGCCGTTCAGCCCCAGCATTTT
CASSQAGQGAVQPQHF
>TRBV5-1|-|-|TRBJ2-7
TGCGCCAGCAGCCTCGACAGGACCTACGAGCAGTACTTC
CASSLDRTYEQYF
>TRBV29-1|-|-|TRBJ2-2
TGCAGCGTTGAAATAGGGGTGAGGACCGGGGAGCTGTTTTTT
CSVEIGVRTGELFF
>TRBV5-4|-|-|TRBJ1-2
TGTGCCAGCAGCCCCACAGGGTCGGGCTATGGCTACACCTTC
CASSPTGSGYGYTF
>TRBV7-2|-|-|TRBJ1-2
TGTGCCAGCAGCTTAGTCAGGGCAGGGCTAGGCTATGGCTACACCTTC
CASSLVRAGLGYGYTF
>TRBV5-4|-|TRBD1|TRBJ1-2
TGTGCCAGCAGCGACAGGGTCCGCGATGGCTACACCTTC
CASSDRVRDGYTF
>TRBV18|-|-|TRBJ1-2
TGTGCCAGCTCACCCAGTCAAGGGGGTGACTTC
CASSPSQGGDF
>TRBV7-8|few|TRBD1|TRBJ1-1
TGTGCCAGCAGCTCCGACAGGGTGCGCCTGAACACTGAAGCTTTCTTT
CASSSDRVRLNTEAFF
>TRBV19|-|TRBD1|TRBJ1-2
TGTGCCAGTAGAAGGGACAGGATCTATGGCTACACCTTC
CASRRDRIYGYTF
>TRBV10-3|once|-|TRBJ2-1
TGTGCCATCAGTGATAAGACTAGTTACAATGAGCAGTTCTTC
CAISDKTSYNEQFF
>TRBV3-1/TRBV3-2|-|-|TRBJ1-2
TGTGCCAGCAGCCAAGATGCGGGCGCGCGGTATGGCTACACCTTC
CASSQDAGARYGYTF
>TRBV9|-|TRBD1|TRBJ1-2
TGTGCCAGCAGCGTAGGAGACAGGGGGGGTGGCTACACCTTC
CASSVGDRGGGYTF
>TRBV20-1|-|TRBD1|TRBJ2-3
TGCAGTGCTAGTTGGGGACAGGGGGAAGATACGCAGTATTTT
CSASWGQGEDTQYF
>TRBV28|-|-|TRBJ2-5
TGTGCCAGCAGTTTGTTTAGGGAGACCCAGTACTTC
CASSLFRETQYF
>TRBV6-5|-|-|TRBJ1-2
TGTGCCAGCAGTTACGTGGGGTCCTCAACTGAACACACCTTC
CASSYVGSSTEHTF
>TRBV10-2|-|TRBD2|TRBJ2-7
TGCGCCAGCAGTGATTGGGGCGCTAGCGGGGACTACGAGCAGTACTTC
CASSDWGASGDYEQYF
>TRBV19|-|-|TRBJ1-2
TGTGCCAGTAGCAGGGGCAACTATGGCTACACCTTC
CASSRGNYGYTF
>TRBV18|-|-|TRBJ2-1
TGTGCCAGCTCACGGGGTATTGGGCTGGAGACATACAATGAGCAGTTCTTC
CASSRGIGLETYNEQFF
>TRBV5-6|-|-|TRBJ2-2
TGTGCCAGCAGCGGTTACAGGCTTGGGGAGCTGTTTTTT
CASSGYRLGELFF
>TRBV9|-|-|TRBJ2-2
TGTGCCAGCAGTTCATACAGGACGAACACCGGGGAGCTGTTTTTT
CASSSYRTNTGELFF
>TRBV12-3/TRBV12-4|-|-|TRBJ1-2
TGTGCCAGCAGTCTAACAGGGCTCGATGGCTACACCTTC
CASSLTGLDGYTF
>TRBV5-1|-|TRBD1|TRBJ1-3
TGCGCCAGCAGCTCTCAGGGGGCGTTTGGAAACACCATATATTTT
CASSSQGAFGNTIYF
>TRBV4-1|-|-|TRBJ1-6
TGCGCCAGCAGCCAAGAACCACTCGAACAGGGATGGAATTCACCCCTCCACTTT
CASSQEPLEQGWNSPLHF
>TRBV28|-|-|TRBJ2-2
-
CASSLWAGFGAGGGAGELFF
>TRBV28|-|-|TRBJ1-2
TGTGCCAGCAGTTTAGGACAGTATGGCTACACCTTC
CASSLGQYGYTF
>TRBV6-5|once|-|TRBJ2-7
TGTGCCAGCAGTTATGGGCAGCAGTACTACGAGCAGTACTTC
CASSYGQQYYEQYF
>TRBV27|-|TRBD1|TRBJ1-4
TGTGCCAGCAGTCTTTTCACAGGGGTGGCGGGTGAAAAACTGTTTTTT
CASSLFTGVAGEKLFF
>TRBV27|-|-|TRBJ2-7
TGTGCCAGCAGTCTAGCCGGGGGTACCTACGAGCAGTACTTC
CASSLAGGTYEQYF
>TRBV6-5|-|-|TRBJ1-3
TGTGCCAGCACCCCAGACTCTGGAAACACCATATATTTT
CASTPDSGNTIYF
>TRBV6-5|few|-|TRBJ1-1
TGTGCCAGCATGGTAGACAGTCGGGTTAAAGCTTTCTTT
CASMVDSRVKAFF
>TRBV3-1/TRBV3-2|-|TRBD2|TRBJ2-5
TGTGCCAGCAGCCAAGTTCCGACTAGCGGTTACCGGGACTTC
CASSQVPTSGYRDF
>TRBV7-2|-|TRBD1|TRBJ2-7
TGTGCCAGCAGCCGGGACAGGGTTCAGCAGTACTTC
CASSRDRVQQYF
>TRBV9|-|TRBD1|TRBJ1-5
TGTGCCAGCAGCGTAGCTCAGGGGACAGGGGCCCAACAGCCCCAGCATTTT
CASSVAQGTGAQQPQHF
>TRBV6-5|-|-|TRBJ2-7
TGTGCCAGCAGTTACTCGTACAGGGATTACGAGCAGTACTTC
CASSYSYRDYEQYF
>TRBV23-1|-|-|TRBJ1-2
TGCGCCAGCAGACCATGGGGGCAGGGATCGAGCGGCTACACCTTC
CASRPWGQGSSGYTF
>TRBV7-8|-|TRBD2|TRBJ2-7
TGTGCCAGCAGTACCGGGACTAGCGGCTACGAGCAGTACTTC
CASSTGTSGYEQYF
>TRBV29-1|once|TRBD1|TRBJ1-1
TGCAGCGTTGATGGATTGGACAGGGTTTATTCTGAAGCTTTCTTT
CSVDGLDRVYSEAFF
>TRBV7-8|-|TRBD1|TRBJ1-2
TGTGCCAGCAGCGGACGGACAGGGAACTCCCCATATGGCTACACCTTC
CASSGRTGNSPYGYTF
>TRBV5-1|-|-|TRBJ2-1
TGCGCCAGCAGCCCAGGGACTCCGGGGCTTCCTGAGCAGTTCTTC
CASSPGTPGLPEQFF
>TRBV27|-|-|TRBJ2-2
TGTGCCAGCAGTTTGGGGGGATGGGAGCTGTTTTTT
CASSLGGWELFF
>TRBV2|-|-|TRBJ1-5
TGTGCCAGCAACCTGGACGGAGGCAATCAGCCCCAGCATTTT
CASNLDGGNQPQHF
>TRBV6-1|-|TRBD1|TRBJ1-1
TGTGCCAGCAGTGAAAACAGGGGGGGCACTGAAGCTTTCTTT
CASSENRGGTEAFF
>TRBV6-1|-|-|TRBJ2-5
TGTGCCAGCAGTGAAGTTACGCAGGAGACCCAGTACTTC
CASSEVTQETQYF
>TRBV6-7|-|TRBD1|TRBJ2-5
TGTGCCAGCAGTTACTCTCGACAGGGCGGTGAGACCCAGTACTTC
CASSYSRQGGETQYF
>TRBV2|-|TRBD2|TRBJ2-7
TGTGCCAGCAGAGCGGGACCCTCCTCATCCTACGAGCAGTACTTC
CASRAGPSSSYEQYF